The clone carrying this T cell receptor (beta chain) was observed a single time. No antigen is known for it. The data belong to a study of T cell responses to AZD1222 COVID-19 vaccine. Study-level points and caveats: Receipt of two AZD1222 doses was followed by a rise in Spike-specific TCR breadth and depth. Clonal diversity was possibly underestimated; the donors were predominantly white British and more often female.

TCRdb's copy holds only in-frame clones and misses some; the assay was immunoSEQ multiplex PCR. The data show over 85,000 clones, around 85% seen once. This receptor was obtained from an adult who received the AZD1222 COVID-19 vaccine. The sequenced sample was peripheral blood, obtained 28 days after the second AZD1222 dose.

In DNA, the CDR3 is TGTGCCAGCAGTTACAACGACGGCTCAGGGACCCAGTACTTC. It translates to CASSYNDGSGTQYF. The V and J genes are TRBV6-2 or TRBV6-3 and TRBJ2-5; D is uncertain. Germline V CDR1 and CDR2: MNHEY, SVGEGT. The V gene lost 2 bases and the J gene lost 7 bases, with 14 bases spanning the gap. The CDR3 sequence is 14 residues long.